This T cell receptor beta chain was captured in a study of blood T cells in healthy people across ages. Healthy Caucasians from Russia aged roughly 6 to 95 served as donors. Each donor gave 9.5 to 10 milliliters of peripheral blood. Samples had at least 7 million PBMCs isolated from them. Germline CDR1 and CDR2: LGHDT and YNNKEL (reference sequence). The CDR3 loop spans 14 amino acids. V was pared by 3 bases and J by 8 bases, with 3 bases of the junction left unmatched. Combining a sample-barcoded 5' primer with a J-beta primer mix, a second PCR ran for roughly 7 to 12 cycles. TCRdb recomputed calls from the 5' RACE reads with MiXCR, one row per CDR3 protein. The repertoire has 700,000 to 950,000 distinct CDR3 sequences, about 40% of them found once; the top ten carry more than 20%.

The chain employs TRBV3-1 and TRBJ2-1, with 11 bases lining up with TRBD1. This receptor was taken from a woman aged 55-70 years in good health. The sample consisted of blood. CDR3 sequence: CASSQSGQGDEQFF. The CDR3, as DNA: TGTGCCAGCAGCCAGTCGGGACAGGGGGATGAGCAGTTCTTC.